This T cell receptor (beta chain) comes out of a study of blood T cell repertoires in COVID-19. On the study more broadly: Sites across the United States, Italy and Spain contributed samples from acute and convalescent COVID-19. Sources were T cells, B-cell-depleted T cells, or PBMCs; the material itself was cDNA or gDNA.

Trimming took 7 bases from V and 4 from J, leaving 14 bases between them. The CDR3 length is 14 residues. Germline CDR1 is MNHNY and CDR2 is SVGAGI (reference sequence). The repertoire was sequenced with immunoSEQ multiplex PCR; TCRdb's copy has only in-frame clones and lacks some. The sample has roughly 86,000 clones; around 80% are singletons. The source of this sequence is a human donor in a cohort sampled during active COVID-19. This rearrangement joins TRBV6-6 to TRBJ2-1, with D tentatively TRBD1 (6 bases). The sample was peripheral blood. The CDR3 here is CASNSRGKYNEQFF. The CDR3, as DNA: TGTGCCAGCAACTCCAGGGGTAAATACAATGAGCAGTTCTTC.